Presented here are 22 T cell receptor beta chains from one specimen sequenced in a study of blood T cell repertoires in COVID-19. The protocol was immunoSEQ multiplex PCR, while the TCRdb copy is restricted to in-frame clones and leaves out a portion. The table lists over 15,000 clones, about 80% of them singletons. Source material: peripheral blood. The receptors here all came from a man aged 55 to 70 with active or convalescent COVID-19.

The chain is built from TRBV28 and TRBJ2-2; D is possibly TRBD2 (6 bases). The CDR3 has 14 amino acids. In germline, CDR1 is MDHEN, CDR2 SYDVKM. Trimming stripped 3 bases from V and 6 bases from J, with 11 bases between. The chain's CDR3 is CASSFLASAGELFF. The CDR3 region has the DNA TGTGCCAGCAGTTTCCTAGCGTCGGCCGGGGAGCTGTTTTTT.

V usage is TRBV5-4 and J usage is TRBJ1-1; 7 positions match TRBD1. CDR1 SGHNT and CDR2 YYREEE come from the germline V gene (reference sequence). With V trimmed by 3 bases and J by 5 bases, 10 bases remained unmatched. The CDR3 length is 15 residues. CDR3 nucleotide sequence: TGTGCCAGCAGCTCGCCCCGACAGGGAAGGACTGAAGCTTTCTTT. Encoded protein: CASSSPRQGRTEAFF.

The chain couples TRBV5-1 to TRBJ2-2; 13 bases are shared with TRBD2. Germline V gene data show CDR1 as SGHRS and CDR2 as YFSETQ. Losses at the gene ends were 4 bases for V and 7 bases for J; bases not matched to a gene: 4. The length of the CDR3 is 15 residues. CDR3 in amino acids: CASSIGLAGDGELFF. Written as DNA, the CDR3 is TGCGCCAGCAGCATTGGACTAGCGGGAGACGGGGAGCTGTTTTTT.

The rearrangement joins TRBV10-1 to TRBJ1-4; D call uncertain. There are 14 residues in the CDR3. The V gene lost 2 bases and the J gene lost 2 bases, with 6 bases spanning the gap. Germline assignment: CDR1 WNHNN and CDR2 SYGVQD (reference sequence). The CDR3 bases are TGCGCCAGCAGTGAGGACACGACTAATGAAAAACTGTTTTTT. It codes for CASSEDTTNEKLFF.

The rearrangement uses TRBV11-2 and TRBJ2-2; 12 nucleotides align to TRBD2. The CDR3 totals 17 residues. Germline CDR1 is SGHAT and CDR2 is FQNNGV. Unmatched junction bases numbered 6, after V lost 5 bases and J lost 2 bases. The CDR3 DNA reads TGTGCCAGCAGCGGGACTAGCGGGCTAAGCAACACCGGGGAGCTGTTTTTT. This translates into CASSGTSGLSNTGELFF.

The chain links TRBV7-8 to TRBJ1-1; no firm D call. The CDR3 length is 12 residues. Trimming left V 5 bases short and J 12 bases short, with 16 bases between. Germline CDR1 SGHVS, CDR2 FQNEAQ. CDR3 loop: CASSPSSGLSFF. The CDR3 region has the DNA TGTGCCAGCAGCCCATCTTCCGGGTTATCTTTCTTT.

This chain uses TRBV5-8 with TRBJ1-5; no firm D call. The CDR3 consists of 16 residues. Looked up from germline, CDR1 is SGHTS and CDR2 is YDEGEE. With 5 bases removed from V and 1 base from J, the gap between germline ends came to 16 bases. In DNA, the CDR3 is TGTGCCAGCAGAAACAGTTACTCCTCGAGCAATCAGCCCCAGCATTTT. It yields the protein CASRNSYSSSNQPQHF.

The CDR3 protein is CATQTGYNEQFF. The CDR3 bases are TGTGCCACCCAGACAGGGTACAATGAGCAGTTCTTC. This chain connects TRBV19 to TRBJ2-1, with TRBD1 matching over 7 bases. This CDR3 contains 12 residues. With V trimmed by 10 bases and J by 4 bases, 4 bases remained unmatched. The germline V gene encodes CDR1 LNHDA and CDR2 SQIVND (reference sequence). Full variable domain (rest looked up from reference TRBV19 and TRBJ2-1): DGGITQSPKYLFRKEGQNVTLSCEQNLNHDAMYWYRQDPGQGLRLIYYSQIVNDFQKGDIAEGYSVSREKKESFPLTVTSAQKNPTAFYLCATQTGYNEQFFGPGTRLTVL.

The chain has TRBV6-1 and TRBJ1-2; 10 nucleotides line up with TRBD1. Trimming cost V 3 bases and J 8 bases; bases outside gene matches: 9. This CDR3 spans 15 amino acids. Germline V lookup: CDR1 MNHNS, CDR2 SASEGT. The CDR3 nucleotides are TGTGCCAGCAGTGATCCCGGGACAGGGGCGTTGGGCTACACCTTC. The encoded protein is CASSDPGTGALGYTF.

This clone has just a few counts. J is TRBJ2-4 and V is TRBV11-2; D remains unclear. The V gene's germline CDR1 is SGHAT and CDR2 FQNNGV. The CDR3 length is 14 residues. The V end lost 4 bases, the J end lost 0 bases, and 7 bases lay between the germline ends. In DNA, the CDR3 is TGTGCCAGCAGCTCCAGGCTAGCCAAAAACATTCAGTACTTC. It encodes CASSSRLAKNIQYF. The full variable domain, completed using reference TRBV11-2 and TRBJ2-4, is EAGVAQSPRYKIIEKRQSVAFWCNPISGHATLYWYQQILGQGPKLLIQFQNNGVVDDSQLPKDRFSAERLKGVDSTLKIQPAKLEDSAVYLCASSSRLAKNIQYFGAGTRLSVL.

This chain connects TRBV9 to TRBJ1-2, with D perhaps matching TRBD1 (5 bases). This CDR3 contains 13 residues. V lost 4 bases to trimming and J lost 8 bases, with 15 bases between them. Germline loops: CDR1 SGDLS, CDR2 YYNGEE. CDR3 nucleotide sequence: TGTGCCAGCAGCCGTAGCGGGACTCCCGGCTACACCTTC. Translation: CASSRSGTPGYTF.

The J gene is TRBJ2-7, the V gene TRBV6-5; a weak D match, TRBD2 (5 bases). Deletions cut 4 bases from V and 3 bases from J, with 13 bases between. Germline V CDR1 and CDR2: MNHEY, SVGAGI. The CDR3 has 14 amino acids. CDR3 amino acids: CASSSDSTGYEQYF. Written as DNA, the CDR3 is TGTGCCAGCAGTTCGGACTCAACCGGCTACGAGCAGTACTTC.

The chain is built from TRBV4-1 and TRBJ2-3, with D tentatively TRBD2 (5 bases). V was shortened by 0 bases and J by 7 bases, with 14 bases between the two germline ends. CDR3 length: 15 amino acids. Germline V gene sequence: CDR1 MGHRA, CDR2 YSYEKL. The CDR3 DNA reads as TGCGCCAGCAGCCAAGATGGGCTAGCCGGAAATACGCAGTATTTT. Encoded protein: CASSQDGLAGNTQYF.

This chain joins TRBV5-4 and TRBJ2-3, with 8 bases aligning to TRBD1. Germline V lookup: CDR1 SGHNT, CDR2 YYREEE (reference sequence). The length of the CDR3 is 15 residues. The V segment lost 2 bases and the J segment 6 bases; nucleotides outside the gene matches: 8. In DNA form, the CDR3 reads TGTGCCAGCAGCTTCATCTCAGGGGGCGCGGATACGCAGTATTTT. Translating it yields CASSFISGGADTQYF.

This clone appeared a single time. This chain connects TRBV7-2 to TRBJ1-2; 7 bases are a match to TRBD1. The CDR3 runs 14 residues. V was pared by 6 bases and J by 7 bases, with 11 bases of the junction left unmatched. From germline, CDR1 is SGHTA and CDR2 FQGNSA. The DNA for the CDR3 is TGTGCCAGCAGGACTAGACAGGGCGTAGCTGGCTACACCTTC. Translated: CASRTRQGVAGYTF.

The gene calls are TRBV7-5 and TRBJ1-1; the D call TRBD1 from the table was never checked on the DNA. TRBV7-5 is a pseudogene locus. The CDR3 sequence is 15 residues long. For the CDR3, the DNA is TGTGTCAGAAGCTTTATGGGGGCGAGGAACACTGAAGCTTTCTTT. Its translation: CVRSFMGARNTEAFF.

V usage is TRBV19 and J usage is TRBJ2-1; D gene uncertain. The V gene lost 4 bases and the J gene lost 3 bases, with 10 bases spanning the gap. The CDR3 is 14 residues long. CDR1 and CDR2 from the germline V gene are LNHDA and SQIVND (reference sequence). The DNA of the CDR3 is TGTGCCAGTAGTAGTAGCCCCAGCTACAATGAGCAGTTCTTC. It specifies CASSSSPSYNEQFF. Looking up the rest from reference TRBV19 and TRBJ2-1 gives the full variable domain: DGGITQSPKYLFRKEGQNVTLSCEQNLNHDAMYWYRQDPGQGLRLIYYSQIVNDFQKGDIAEGYSVSREKKESFPLTVTSAQKNPTAFYLCASSSSPSYNEQFFGPGTRLTVL.

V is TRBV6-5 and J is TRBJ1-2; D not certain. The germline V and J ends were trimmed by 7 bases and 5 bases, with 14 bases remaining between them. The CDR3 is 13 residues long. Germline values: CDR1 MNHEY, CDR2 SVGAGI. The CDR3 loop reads CASNGRGGYGYTF. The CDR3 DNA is TGTGCCAGCAATGGGAGAGGCGGGTATGGCTACACCTTC.

The CDR3 nucleotides are TGCGCCAGCAGCTTGGCCGGGACTAGCGGCCATTCTAGCACAGATACGCAGTATTTT. Its protein product is CASSLAGTSGHSSTDTQYF. The V and J genes are TRBV5-1 and TRBJ2-3, with TRBD2 matching 11 bases. V dropped 0 bases and J dropped 0; count of bases not matched to a gene: 9. The CDR3 has 19 amino acids. Germline CDR1 reads SGHRS; CDR2 reads YFSETQ.

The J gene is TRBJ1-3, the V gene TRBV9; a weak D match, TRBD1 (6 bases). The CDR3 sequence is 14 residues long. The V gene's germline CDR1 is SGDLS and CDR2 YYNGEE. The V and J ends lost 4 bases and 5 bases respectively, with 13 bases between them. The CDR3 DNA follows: TGTGCCAGCAGCCTTAAGACAGGAAGAAACACCATATATTTT. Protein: CASSLKTGRNTIYF.

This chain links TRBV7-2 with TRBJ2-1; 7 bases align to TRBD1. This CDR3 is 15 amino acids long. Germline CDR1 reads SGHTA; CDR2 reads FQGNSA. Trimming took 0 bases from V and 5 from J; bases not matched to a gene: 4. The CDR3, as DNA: TGTGCCAGCAGCTTAGCCAGGGGGTATGACAATGAGCAGTTCTTC. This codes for CASSLARGYDNEQFF.

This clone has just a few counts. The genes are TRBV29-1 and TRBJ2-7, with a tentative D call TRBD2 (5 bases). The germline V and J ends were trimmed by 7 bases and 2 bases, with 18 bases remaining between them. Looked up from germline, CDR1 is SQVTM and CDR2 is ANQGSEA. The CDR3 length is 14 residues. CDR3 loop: CSARGFREPYEQYF. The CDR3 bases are TGCAGCGCAAGAGGATTTAGGGAGCCCTACGAGCAGTACTTC.